This T cell receptor (beta chain) was documented in a study of tumor and adjacent non-tumor tissue in lung cancer. Across the study: Patients were aged roughly 30 to 76, 9 to 10 men and a handful of women, stage I to III. Findings and limits, study-wide: Shorter survival was associated with higher TCR diversity in tumors.

The CDR3 has 15 residues. Germline loops: CDR1 MNHEY, CDR2 SVGEGT. The library came from three nested PCR rounds adapted from ARM-PCR protocols. MiXCR was run by TCRdb on the multiplex PCR reads, yielding one entry per CDR3 protein. This table has about 110,000 distinct CDR3 sequences, around 75% appearing once. The template was RNA from unsorted bulk tissue. There are a few counts of this clonotype. Its cognate antigen is unknown. The sequence came from a woman aged 55-69 years with non-small cell lung cancer. The rearrangement uses TRBV6-2 or TRBV6-3 and TRBJ2-5, with 8 bases lining up with TRBD1. Sequencing was done on a sample of lung tumor tissue. This CDR3 is CVSSYSGQDLETQYF. Written as DNA, the CDR3 is TGTGTTAGCAGTTACTCGGGACAGGACTTAGAGACCCAGTACTTC.